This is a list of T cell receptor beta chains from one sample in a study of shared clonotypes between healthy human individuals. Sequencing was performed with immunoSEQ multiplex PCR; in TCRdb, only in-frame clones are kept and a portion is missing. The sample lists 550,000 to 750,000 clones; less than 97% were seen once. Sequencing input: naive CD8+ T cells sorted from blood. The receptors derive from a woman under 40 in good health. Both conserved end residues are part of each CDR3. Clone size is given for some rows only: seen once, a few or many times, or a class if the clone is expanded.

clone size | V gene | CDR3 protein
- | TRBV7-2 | CASSLVGAGGTGELFF
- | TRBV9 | CASSPGGGSFYNEQFF
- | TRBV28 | CASSATQVPHIVRTDTQYF
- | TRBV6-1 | CASTPPEGRNTEAFF
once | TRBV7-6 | CASSLEPSEVPRYEQYF
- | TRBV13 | CASSRRGRDQPQHF
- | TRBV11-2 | CASSLRPTSGRSGVNEQFF
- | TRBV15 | CATSRDESGFAGYTF
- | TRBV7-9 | CASSFPGLLLTDTQYF
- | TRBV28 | CASSLGGQGYQPQHF
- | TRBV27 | CASSLTAGGPGEQYF
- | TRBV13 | CASTTQGGGETQYF
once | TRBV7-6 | CASSGSAYEQYF
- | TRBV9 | CASSEGGSSYEQYF
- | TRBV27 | CASTLTASGRYEQYF
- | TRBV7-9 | CASSQGGVPYEQYF
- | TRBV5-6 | CASSLGTGNEKLFF
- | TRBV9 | CASSVGGSSLHF
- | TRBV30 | CAWSVLPFRSEQYF
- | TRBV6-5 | CASSYSNPTYEQYF